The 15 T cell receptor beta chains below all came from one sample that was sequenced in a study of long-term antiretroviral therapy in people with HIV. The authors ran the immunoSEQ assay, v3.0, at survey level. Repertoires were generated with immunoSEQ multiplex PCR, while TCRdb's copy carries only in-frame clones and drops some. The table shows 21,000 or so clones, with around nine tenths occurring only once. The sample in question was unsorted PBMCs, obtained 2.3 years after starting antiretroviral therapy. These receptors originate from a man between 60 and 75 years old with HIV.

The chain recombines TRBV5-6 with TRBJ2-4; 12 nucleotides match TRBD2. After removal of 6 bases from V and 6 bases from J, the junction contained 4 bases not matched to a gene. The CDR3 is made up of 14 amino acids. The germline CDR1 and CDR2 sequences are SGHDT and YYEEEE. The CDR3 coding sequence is TGTGCCAGCACCGAACTAGCGGGGGGAAACATTCAGTACTTC. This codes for CASTELAGGNIQYF.

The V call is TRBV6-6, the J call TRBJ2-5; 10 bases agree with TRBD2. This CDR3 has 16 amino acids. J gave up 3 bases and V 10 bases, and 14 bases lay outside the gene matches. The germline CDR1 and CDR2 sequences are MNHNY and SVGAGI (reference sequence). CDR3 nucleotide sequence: TGTGCCACCCTGCCCGGGCTAGCGGGGGTGGAAGAGACCCAGTACTTC. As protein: CATLPGLAGVEETQYF.

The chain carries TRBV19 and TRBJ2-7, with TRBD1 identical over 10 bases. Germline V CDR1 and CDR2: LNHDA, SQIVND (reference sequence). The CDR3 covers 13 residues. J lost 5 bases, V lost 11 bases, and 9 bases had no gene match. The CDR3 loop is CAYFDRGPHEQYF. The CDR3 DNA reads TGTGCCTACTTCGACAGGGGGCCGCACGAGCAGTACTTC.

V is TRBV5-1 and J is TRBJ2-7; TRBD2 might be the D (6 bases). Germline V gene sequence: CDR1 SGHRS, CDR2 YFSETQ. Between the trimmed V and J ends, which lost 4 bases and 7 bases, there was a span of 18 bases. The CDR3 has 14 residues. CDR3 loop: CASSRGGGSKEQYF. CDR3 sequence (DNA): TGCGCCAGCAGCCGGGGTGGGGGGTCGAAAGAGCAGTACTTC.

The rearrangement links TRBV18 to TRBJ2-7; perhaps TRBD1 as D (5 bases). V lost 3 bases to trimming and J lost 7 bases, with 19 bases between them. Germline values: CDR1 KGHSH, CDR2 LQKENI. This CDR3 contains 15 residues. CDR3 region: CASSPPSVGAGEQYF. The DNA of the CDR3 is TGTGCCAGCTCACCGCCCTCGGTAGGGGCCGGGGAGCAGTACTTC. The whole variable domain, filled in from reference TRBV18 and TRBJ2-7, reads NAGVMQNPRHLVRRRGQEARLRCSPMKGHSHVYWYRQLPEEGLKFMVYLQKENIIDESGMPKERFSAEFPKEGPSILRIQQVVRGDSAAYFCASSPPSVGAGEQYFGPGTRLTVT.

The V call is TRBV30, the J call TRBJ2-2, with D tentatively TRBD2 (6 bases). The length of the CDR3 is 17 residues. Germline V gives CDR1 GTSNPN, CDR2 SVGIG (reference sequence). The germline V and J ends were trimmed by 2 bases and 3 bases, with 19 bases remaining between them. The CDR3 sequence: CAWSLQRRELDTGELFF. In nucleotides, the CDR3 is TGTGCCTGGAGTCTACAACGACGGGAGCTCGACACCGGGGAGCTGTTTTTT. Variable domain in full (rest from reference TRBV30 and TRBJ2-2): SQTIHQWPATLVQPVGSPLSLECTVEGTSNPNLYWYRQAAGRGLQLLFYSVGIGQISSEVPQNLSASRPQDRQFILSSKKLLLSDSGFYLCAWSLQRRELDTGELFFGEGSRLTVL.

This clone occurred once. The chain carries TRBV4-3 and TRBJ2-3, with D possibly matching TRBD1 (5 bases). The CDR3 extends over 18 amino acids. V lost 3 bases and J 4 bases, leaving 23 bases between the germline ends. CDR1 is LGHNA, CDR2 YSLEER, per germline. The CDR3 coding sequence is TGCGCCAGCAGCCACCTTTTTCAGGGTAACATCAGGGCAGATACGCAGTATTTT. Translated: CASSHLFQGNIRADTQYF.

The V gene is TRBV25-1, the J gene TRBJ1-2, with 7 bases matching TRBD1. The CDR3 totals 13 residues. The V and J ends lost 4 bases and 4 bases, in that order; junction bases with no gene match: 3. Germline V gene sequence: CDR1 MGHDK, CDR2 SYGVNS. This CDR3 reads CASSGGQSYGYTF. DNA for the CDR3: TGTGCCAGCAGTGGGGGACAGTCCTATGGCTACACCTTC.

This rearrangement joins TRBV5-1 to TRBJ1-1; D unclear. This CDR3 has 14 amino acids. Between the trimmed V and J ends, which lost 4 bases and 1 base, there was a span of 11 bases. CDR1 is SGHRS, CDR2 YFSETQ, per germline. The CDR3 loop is CASSLGLSNTEAFF. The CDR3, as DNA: TGCGCCAGCAGCCTAGGACTCTCGAACACTGAAGCTTTCTTT.

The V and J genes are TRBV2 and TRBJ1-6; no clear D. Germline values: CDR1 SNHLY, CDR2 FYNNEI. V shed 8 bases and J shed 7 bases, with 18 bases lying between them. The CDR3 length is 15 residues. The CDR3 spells CASLPATLGNSPLHF. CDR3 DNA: TGTGCCAGCCTCCCCGCGACGCTAGGGAATTCACCCCTCCACTTT.

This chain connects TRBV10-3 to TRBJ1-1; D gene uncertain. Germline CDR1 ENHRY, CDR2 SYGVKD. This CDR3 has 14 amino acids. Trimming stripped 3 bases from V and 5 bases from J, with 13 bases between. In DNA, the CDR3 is TGTGCCATCAGTGACGAACGACGGACTACTGAAGCTTTCTTT. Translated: CAISDERRTTEAFF.

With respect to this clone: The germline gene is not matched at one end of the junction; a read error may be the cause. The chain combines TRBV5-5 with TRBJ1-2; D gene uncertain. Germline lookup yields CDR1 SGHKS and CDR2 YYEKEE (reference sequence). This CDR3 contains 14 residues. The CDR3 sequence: CASSLQQANYGSAF. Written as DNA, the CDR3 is TGTGCCAGCAGCCTTCAGCAAGCTAACTATGGCTCCGCCTTC.

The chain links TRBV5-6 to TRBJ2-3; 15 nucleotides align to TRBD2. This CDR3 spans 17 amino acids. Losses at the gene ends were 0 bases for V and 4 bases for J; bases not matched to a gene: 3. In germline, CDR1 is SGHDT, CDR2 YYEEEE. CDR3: CASSLGTSGRAPDTQYF. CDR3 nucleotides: TGTGCCAGCAGCTTGGGGACTAGCGGGAGGGCCCCAGATACGCAGTATTTT.

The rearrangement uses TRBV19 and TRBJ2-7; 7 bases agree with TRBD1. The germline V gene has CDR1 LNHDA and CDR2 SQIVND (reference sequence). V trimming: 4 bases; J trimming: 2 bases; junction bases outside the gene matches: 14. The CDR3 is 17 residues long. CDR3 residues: CASSTRLGQRGAYEQYF. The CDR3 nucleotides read TGTGCCAGTAGTACGCGACTGGGACAGAGGGGCGCCTACGAGCAGTACTTC.

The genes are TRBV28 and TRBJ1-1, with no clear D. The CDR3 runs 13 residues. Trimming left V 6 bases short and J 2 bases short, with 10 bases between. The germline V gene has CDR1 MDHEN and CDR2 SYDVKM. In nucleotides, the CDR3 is TGTGCCAGCAGCAATCCCTTTAACACTGAAGCTTTCTTT. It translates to CASSNPFNTEAFF.